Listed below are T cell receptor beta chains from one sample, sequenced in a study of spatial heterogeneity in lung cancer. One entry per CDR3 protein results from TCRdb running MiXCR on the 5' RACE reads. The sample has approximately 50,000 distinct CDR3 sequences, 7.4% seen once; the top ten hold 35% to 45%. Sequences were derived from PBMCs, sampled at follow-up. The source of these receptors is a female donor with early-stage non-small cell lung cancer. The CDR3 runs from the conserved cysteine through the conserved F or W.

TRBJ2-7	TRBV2	CASTGTGPREQYF
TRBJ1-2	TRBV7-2	CASSLKAGGISGYTF
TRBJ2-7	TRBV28	CASSLLGRHATYEQYF
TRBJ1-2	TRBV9	CASSVGVSNYGYTF
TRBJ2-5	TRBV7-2	CASSASRTGAWTQYF
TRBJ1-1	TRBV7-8	CASSLARSPVAFF
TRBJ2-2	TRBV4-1	CASSPGLAQTGELFF
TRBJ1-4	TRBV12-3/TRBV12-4	CASSLAGGKDEKLFF
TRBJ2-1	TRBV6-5	CASSGPGTSGGGEQFF
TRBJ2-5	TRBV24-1	CATSDSLAGGKETQYF
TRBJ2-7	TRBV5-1	CASSGGTTYEQYF
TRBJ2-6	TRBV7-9	CASSHGTASGANVLTF
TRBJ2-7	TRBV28	CASSRTGGSYEQYF
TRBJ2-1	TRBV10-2	CASKLTGRYNEQFF
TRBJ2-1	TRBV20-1	CSAPRTSTSEQFF
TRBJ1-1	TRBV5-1	CASSAIVGFTEAFF
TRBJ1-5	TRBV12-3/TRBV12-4	CASSLGTGGFQPQHF
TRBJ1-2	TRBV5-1	CASSPGQAGGGYTF
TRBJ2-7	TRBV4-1	CASSPPDYEQYF
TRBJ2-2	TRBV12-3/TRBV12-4	CASSSNNPNTGELFF
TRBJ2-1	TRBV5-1	CASSGGGAIRTDEQFF
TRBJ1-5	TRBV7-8	CASSLGMRAPRGNQPQHF
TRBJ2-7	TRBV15	CATSRDLGGWQYF
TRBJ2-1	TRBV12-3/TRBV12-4	CASSSEGGNEQFF
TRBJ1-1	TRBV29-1	CSALRAYLNTEAFF
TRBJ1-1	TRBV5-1	CASSPPHKNTEAFF
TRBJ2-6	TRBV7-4	CASSSNRPSGANVLTF
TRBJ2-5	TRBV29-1	CSGVEAQETQYF
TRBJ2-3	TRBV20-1	CSASEADTQYF
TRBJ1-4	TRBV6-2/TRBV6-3	CASSYSYVDGSANEKLFF
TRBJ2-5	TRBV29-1	CSVDVETVETQYF
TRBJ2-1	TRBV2	CASSGGSGAYNEQFF
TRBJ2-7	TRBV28	CASSPRQVYEQYF
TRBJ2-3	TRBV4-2	CASSQGETDTQYF
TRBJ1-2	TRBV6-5	CASSLGGYGYTF
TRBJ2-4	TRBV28	CASSPGPYDLKNIQYF
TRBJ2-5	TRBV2	CASRAGSSGQTQYF
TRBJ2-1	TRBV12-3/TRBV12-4	CASSRTGSSYNEQFF
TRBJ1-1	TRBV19	CASTDRGRLNTEAFF
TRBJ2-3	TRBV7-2	CASSFYLGQADTQYF
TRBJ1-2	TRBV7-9	CASSSQGAIYGYTF
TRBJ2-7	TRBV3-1	CASSQEISGARSYEQYF
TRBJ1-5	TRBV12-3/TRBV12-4	CASSPTRGRNQPQHF